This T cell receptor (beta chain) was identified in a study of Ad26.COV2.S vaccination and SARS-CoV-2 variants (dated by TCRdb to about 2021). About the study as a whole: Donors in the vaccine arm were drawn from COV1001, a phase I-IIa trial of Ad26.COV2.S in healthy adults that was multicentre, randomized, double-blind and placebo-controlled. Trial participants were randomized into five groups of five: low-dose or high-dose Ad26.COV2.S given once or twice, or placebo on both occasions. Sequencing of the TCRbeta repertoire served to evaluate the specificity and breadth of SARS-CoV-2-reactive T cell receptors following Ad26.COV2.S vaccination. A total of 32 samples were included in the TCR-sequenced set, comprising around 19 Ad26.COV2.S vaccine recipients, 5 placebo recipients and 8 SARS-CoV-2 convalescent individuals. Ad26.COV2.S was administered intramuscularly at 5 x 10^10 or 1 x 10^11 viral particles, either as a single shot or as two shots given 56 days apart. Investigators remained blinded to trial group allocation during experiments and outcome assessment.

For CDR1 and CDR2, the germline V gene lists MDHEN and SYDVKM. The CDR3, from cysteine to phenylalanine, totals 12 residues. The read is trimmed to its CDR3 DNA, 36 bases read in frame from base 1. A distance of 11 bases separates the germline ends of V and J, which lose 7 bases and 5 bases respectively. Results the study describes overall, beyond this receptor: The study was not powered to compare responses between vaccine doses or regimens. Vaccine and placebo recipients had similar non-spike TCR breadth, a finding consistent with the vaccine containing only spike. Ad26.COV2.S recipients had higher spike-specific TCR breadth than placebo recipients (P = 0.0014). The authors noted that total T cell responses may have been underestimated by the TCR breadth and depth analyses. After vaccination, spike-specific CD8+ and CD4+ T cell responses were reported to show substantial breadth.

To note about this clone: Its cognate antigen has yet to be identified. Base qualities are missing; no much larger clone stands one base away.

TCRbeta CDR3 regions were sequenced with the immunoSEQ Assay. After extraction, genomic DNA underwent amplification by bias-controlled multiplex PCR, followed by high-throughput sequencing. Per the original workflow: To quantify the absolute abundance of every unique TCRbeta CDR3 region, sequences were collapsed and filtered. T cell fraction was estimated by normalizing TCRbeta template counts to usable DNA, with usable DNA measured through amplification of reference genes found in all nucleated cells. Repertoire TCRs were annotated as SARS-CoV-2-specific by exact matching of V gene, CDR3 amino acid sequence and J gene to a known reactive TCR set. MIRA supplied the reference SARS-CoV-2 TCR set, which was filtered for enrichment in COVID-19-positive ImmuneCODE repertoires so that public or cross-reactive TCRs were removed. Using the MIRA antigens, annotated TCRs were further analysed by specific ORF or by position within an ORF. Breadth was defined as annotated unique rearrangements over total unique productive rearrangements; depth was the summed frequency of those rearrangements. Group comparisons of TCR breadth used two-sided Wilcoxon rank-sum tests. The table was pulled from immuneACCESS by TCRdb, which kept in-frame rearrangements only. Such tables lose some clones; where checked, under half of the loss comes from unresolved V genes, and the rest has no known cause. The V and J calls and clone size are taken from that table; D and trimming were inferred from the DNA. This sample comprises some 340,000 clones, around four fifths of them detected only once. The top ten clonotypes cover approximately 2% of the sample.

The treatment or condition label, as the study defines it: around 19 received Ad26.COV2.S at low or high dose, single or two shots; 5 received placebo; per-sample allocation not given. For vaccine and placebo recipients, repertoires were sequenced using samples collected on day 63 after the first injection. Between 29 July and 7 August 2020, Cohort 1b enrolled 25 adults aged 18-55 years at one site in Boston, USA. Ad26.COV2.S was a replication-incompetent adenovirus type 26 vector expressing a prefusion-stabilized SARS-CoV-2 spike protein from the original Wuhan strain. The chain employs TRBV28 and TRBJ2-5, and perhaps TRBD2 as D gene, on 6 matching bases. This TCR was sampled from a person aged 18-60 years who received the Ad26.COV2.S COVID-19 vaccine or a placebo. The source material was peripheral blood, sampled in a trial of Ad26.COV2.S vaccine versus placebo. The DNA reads TGTGCCAGCACCGGGGGATCGGAGACCCAGTACTTC. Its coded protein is CASTGGSETQYF.